The clone carrying this T cell receptor (beta chain) appeared a few times. Its specificity is unknown. The ends were cut back, 0 bases at V and 0 bases at J, with 6 bases in the middle. The germline V gene has CDR1 SGHTA and CDR2 FQGNSA. CDR3 length: 14 amino acids. Investigators isolated RNA and reverse transcribed it into cDNA to act as the sequencing template. TCRdb keeps only in-frame clones here, not all; method: immunoSEQ multiplex PCR. The sample yields 37,000 or so clones, around half seen once. CD25+CD127- cells were sorted from CD4+ cells in four or five patients. Those with alopecia areata gave lesional scalp punch biopsies and peripheral blood. Researchers picked out CD4+ and CD8+ T cells from PBMCs by sorting. The data stem from a study of CD8+ T cells in alopecia areata. Overall study findings and caveats: It was less clear whether patients shared TCRs than it was in mice, possibly because of HLA. The study found higher clonality in lesional than normal scalp, especially in alopecia totalis/universalis.

The sample consisted of CD4+ Tregs sorted from blood. The TCR originated in a human donor with alopecia areata. The chain employs TRBV7-2 and TRBJ2-7; D remains ambiguous. The CDR3 region has the DNA TGTGCCAGCAGCTTAGCTCAGTTCTCCTACGAGCAGTACTTC. This codes for CASSLAQFSYEQYF.